The source of this TCR beta chain is a study of T cells after yellow fever vaccination. Study outcomes and limitations: Bulk-population clonotypes that are abundant could appear as contaminants in FACS-sorted repertoires. Clones that expanded after primary vaccination mostly reappeared after the booster (over 95% CD4, approximately 89% CD8). There was a small share of clonotypes that showed up in both the CD4 and CD8 compartments.

This clonotype has just a few counts. Its antigen is not identified. V trimming: 5 bases; J trimming: 5 bases; junction bases outside the gene matches: 29. Germline V gene sequence: CDR1 SGHVS, CDR2 FNYEAQ. The CDR3 contains 21 residues. TCRdb re-derived calls from the 5' RACE reads in MiXCR, one entry per CDR3 protein. The repertoire includes about 310,000 distinct CDR3 sequences, roughly 4% of them detected once, and around 20% sits in the top ten. The V call is TRBV7-6, the J call TRBJ2-5; 7 bases map to TRBD2. The sequences come from PBMCs, collected on the day of the yellow fever booster vaccination. The sequence derives from a man between 18 and 35 years old who received the YFV17D yellow fever vaccine. The DNA of the CDR3 is TGTGCCAGCAGCCCGCGGTTTAGGTGGACACCCGGAGTAGCGGGCGGGGAGACCCAGTACTTC. Encoded protein: CASSPRFRWTPGVAGGETQYF.